A selection of T cell receptor beta chains follows, all from one sample in a study of blood T cell repertoires in COVID-19. Measured with immunoSEQ multiplex PCR; TCRdb has only the in-frame clones, and not every one. The data show tens of thousands of clones, 70% to 90% seen once. Sequenced input: peripheral blood. These receptors were obtained from a human donor in a cohort sampled during active COVID-19. Both conserved end residues are part of each CDR3. Each record gives: CDR3 DNA, CDR3 protein, J gene, D gene, V gene. The D gene is left open where the match is weak.

cdr3_nt: TGTGCCAGCAGTTGGGGACAGGGTAAACTGTTTTTT; cdr3_aa: CASSWGQGKLFF; j_call: TRBJ1-4; d_call: TRBD1; v_call: TRBV27
cdr3_nt: TGTGCCACCAGTGATAACTGGGCCGATTCACCCCTCCACTTT; cdr3_aa: CATSDNWADSPLHF; j_call: TRBJ1-6; d_call: NA; v_call: TRBV24-1
cdr3_nt: TGCGCCAGCAGCCAAGGAGGGGGCTCTAGCACAGATACGCAGTATTTT; cdr3_aa: CASSQGGGSSTDTQYF; j_call: TRBJ2-3; d_call: TRBD1; v_call: TRBV4-1
cdr3_nt: TGCGCCAGCAGAGAGTATACTAGCACAGATACGCAGTATTTT; cdr3_aa: CASREYTSTDTQYF; j_call: TRBJ2-3; d_call: NA; v_call: TRBV5-1
cdr3_nt: TGTGCCAGCAGCCATAGGCGGGGGTCTGGGTATGGCTACACCTTC; cdr3_aa: CASSHRRGSGYGYTF; j_call: TRBJ1-2; d_call: NA; v_call: TRBV14
cdr3_nt: TGTGCCAGCAGCGCAACCGGGACGGACTATTCCTACGAGCAGTACTTC; cdr3_aa: CASSATGTDYSYEQYF; j_call: TRBJ2-7; d_call: NA; v_call: TRBV7-9
cdr3_nt: TGCGCCAGCAGCTGGACAGGGGGACACTACGAGCAGTACTTC; cdr3_aa: CASSWTGGHYEQYF; j_call: TRBJ2-7; d_call: TRBD1; v_call: TRBV5-1
cdr3_nt: TGTGCCAGCAGCGTAGGTCAGATCAATGAAAAACTGTTTTTT; cdr3_aa: CASSVGQINEKLFF; j_call: TRBJ1-4; d_call: NA; v_call: TRBV9
cdr3_nt: TGTGCCACAGAGGACATGGGCACTGAAGCTTTCTTT; cdr3_aa: CATEDMGTEAFF; j_call: TRBJ1-1; d_call: NA; v_call: TRBV10-3
cdr3_nt: TGCGCCAGCAGCTTGTCCCTCCCCACTAATGAAAAACTGTTTTTT; cdr3_aa: CASSLSLPTNEKLFF; j_call: TRBJ1-4; d_call: NA; v_call: TRBV5-1
cdr3_nt: TGCGCCAGCAGTGGGAGGGTTCGGAATCAGCCCCAGCATTTT; cdr3_aa: CASSGRVRNQPQHF; j_call: TRBJ1-5; d_call: NA; v_call: TRBV23-1
cdr3_nt: TGCGCCAGCAGCCCGACGGACACGGGCCCTAGCACAGATACGCAGTATTTT; cdr3_aa: CASSPTDTGPSTDTQYF; j_call: TRBJ2-3; d_call: NA; v_call: TRBV5-1
cdr3_nt: TGCGCCAGCAGCCGTTCGGGGGGGACCACCGGGGAGCTGTTTTTT; cdr3_aa: CASSRSGGTTGELFF; j_call: TRBJ2-2; d_call: TRBD2; v_call: TRBV4-3